Detailed here is one TCR beta chain. Trimming cost V 2 bases and J 2 bases; bases outside gene matches: 3. CDR1 is WNHNN and CDR2 is SYGVQD in the germline V gene (reference sequence). This CDR3 spans 14 amino acids. Original methodology: Amplifying reference gene primers gave estimates of nucleated cell counts. Data came from immunoSEQ multiplex PCR; TCRdb stores just in-frame clones and leaves some out. Clonal size and the V and J genes are those of that table, whereas D and trimming came from the DNA. The data hold 270,000 or so clones, with roughly nine tenths observed a single time. The data derive from a study of blood T cell repertoires in COVID-19. Study-level information: Sources were T cells, B-cell-depleted T cells, or PBMCs; the material itself was cDNA or gDNA.

This TCR was sampled from a man in his forties with active or convalescent COVID-19. This rearrangement joins TRBV10-1 to TRBJ2-7; 7 nucleotides agree with TRBD1. Sequenced material: peripheral blood. CDR3 nucleotide sequence: TGCGCCAGCAGTGAGCCGGGACAGCCCTACGAGCAGTACTTC. It specifies CASSEPGQPYEQYF.